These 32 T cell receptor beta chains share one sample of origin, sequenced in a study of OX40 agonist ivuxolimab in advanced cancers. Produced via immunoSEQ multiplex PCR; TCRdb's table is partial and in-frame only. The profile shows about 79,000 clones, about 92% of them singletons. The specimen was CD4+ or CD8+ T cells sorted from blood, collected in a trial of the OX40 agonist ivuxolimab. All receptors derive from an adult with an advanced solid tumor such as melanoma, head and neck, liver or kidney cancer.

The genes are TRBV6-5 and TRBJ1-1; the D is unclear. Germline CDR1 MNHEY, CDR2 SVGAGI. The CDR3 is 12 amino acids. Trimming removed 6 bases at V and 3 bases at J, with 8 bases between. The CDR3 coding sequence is TGTGCCAGCAGCCCCCGAGACACTGAAGCTTTCTTT. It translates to CASSPRDTEAFF.

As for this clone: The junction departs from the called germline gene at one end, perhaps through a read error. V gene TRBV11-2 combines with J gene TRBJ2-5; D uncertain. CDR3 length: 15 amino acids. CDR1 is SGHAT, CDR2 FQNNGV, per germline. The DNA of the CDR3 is TGTGCCAGCAGCTTAAGGTCTTGGCAGCAAGAGGCCCAGTACTTC. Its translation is CASSLRSWQQEAQYF.

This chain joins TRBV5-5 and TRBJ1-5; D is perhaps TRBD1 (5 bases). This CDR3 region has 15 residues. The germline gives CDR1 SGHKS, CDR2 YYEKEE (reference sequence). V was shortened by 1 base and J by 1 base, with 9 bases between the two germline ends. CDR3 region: CASSLQPGSNQPQHF. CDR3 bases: TGTGCCAGCAGCTTGCAGCCAGGGAGCAATCAGCCCCAGCATTTT.

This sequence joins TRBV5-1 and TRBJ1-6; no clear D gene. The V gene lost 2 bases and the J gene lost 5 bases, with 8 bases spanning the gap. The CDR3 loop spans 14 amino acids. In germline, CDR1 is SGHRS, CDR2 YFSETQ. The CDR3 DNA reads TGCGCCAGCAGCTTAGGCAGAAATAATTCACCCCTCCACTTT. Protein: CASSLGRNNSPLHF.

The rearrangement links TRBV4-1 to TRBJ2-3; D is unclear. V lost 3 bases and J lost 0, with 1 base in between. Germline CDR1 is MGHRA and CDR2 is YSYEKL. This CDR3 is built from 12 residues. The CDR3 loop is CASSQSTDTQYF. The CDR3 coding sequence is TGCGCCAGCAGCCAGAGCACAGATACGCAGTATTTT.

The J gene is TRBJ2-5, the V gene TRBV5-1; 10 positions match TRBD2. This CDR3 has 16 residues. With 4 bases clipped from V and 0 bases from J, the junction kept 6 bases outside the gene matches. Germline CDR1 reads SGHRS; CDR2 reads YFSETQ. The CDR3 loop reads CASSRGLAGDQETQYF. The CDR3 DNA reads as TGCGCCAGCAGCCGCGGGCTAGCGGGGGACCAAGAGACCCAGTACTTC.

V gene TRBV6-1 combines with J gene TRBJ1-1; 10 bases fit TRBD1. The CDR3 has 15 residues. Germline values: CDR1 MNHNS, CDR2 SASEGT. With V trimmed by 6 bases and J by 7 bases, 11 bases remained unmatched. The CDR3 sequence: CASSPISGTGVEAFF. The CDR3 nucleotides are TGTGCCAGCAGCCCAATTTCAGGGACAGGGGTTGAAGCTTTCTTT.

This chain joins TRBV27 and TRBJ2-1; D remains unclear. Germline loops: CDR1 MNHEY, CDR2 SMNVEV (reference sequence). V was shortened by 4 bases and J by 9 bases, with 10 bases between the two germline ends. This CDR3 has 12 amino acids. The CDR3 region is CASSSRAREQFF. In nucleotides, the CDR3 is TGTGCCAGCAGTTCCCGAGCGCGTGAGCAGTTCTTC.

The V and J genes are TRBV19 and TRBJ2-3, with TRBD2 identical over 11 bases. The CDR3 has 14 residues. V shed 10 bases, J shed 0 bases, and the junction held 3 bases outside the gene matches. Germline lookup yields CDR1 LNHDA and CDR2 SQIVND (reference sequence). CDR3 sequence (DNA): TGTGCCACAAGACTAGCGGGGAGCACAGATACGCAGTATTTT. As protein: CATRLAGSTDTQYF. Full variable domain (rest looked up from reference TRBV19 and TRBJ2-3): DGGITQSPKYLFRKEGQNVTLSCEQNLNHDAMYWYRQDPGQGLRLIYYSQIVNDFQKGDIAEGYSVSREKKESFPLTVTSAQKNPTAFYLCATRLAGSTDTQYFGPGTRLTVL.

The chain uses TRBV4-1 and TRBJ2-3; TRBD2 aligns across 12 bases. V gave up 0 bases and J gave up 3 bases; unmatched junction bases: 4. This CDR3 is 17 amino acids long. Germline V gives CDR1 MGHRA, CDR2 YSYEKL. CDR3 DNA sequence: TGCGCCAGCAGCCAAGAGGCTAGCGGGGGGGCGACAGATACGCAGTATTTT. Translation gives CASSQEASGGATDTQYF.

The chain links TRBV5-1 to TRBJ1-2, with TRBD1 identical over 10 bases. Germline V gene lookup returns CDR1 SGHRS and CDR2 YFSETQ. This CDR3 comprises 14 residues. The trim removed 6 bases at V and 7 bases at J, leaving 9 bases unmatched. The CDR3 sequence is CASNPGTGDAGYTF. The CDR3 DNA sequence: TGCGCCAGCAACCCAGGGACAGGGGACGCTGGCTACACCTTC.

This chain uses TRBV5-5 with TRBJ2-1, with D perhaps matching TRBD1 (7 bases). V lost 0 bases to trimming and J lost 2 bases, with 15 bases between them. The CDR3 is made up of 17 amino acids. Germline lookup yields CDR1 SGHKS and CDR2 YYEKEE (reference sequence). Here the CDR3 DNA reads TGTGCCAGCAGCTTGGCTGGCCAGGGGGGCACCTACAATGAGCAGTTCTTC. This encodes CASSLAGQGGTYNEQFF.

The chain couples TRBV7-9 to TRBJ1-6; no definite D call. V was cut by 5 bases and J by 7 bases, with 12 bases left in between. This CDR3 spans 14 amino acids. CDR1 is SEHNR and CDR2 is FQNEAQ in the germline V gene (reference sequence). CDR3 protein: CASSTRGENSPLHF. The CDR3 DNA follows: TGTGCCAGCAGCACGAGAGGTGAGAATTCACCCCTCCACTTT.

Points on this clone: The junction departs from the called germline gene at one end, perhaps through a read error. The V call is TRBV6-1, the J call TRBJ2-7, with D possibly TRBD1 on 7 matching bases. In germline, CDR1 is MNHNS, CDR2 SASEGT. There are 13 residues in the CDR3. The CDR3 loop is CASSAGQLYEQYF. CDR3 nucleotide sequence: TGTGCCAGTAGTGCGGGACAGCTCTACGAGCAGTACTTC.

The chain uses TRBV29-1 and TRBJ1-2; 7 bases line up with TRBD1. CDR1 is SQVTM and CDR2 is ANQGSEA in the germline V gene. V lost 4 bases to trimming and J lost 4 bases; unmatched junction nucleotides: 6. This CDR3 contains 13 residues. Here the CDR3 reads CSVGAGGTYGYTF. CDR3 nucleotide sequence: TGCAGCGTTGGGGCAGGGGGAACCTATGGCTACACCTTC.

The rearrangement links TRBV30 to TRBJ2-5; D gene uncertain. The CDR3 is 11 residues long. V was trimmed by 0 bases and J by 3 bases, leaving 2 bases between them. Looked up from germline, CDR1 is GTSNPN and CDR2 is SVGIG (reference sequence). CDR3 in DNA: TGTGCCTGGAGTGTAAAAGAGACCCAGTACTTC. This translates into CAWSVKETQYF. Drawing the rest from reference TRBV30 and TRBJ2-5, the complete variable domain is SQTIHQWPATLVQPVGSPLSLECTVEGTSNPNLYWYRQAAGRGLQLLFYSVGIGQISSEVPQNLSASRPQDRQFILSSKKLLLSDSGFYLCAWSVKETQYFGPGTRLLVL.

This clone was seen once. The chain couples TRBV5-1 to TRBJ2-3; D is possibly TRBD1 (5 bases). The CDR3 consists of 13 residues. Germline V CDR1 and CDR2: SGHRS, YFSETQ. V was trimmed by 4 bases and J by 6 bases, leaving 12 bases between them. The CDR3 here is CASSLVGADTQYF. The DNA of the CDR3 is TGCGCCAGCAGCCTAGTTGGGGCCGATACGCAGTATTTT.

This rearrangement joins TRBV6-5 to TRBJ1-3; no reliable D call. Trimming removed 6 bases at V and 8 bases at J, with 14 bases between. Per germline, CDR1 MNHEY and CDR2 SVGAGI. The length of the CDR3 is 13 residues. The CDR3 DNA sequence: TGTGCCAGCAGCCGAGACGCCGCCGACACCATATATTTT. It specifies CASSRDAADTIYF.

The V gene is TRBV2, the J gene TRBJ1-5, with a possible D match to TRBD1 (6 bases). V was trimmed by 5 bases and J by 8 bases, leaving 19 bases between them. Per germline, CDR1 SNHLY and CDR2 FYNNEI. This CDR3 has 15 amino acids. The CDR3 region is CASSPQGPKGEPQHF. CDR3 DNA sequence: TGTGCCAGCAGTCCACAGGGACCAAAAGGTGAGCCCCAGCATTTT.

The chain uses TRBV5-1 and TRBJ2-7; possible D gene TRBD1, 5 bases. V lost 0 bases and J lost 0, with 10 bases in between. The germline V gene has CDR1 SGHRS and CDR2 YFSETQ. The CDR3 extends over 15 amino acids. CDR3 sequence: CASSLEKGLSYEQYF. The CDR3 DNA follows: TGCGCCAGCAGCTTGGAGAAGGGGCTCTCCTACGAGCAGTACTTC.

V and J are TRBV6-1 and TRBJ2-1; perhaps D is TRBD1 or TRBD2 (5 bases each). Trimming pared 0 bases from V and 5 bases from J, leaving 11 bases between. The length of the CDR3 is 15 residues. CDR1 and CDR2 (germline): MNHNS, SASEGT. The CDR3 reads CASSEAGVLNNEQFF. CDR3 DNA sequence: TGTGCCAGCAGTGAAGCGGGGGTCCTTAACAATGAGCAGTTCTTC.

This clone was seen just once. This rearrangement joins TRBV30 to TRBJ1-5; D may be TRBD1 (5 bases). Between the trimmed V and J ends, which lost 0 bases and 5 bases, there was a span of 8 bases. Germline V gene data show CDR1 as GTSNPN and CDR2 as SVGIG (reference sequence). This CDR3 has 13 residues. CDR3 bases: TGTGCCTGGAGTGTACGAGGGGATCAGCCCCAGCATTTT. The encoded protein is CAWSVRGDQPQHF.

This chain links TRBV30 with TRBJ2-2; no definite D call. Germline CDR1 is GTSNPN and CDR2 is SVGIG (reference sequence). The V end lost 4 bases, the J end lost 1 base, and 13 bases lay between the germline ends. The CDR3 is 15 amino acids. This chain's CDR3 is CAWKFSSLNTGELFF. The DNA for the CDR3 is TGTGCCTGGAAATTCAGCAGCTTGAACACCGGGGAGCTGTTTTTT.

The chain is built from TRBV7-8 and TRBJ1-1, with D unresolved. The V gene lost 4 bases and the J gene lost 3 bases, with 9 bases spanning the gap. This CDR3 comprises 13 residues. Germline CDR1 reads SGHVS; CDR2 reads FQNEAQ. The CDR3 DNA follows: TGTGCCAGCAGCTCTCAAGATTACACTGAAGCTTTCTTT. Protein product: CASSSQDYTEAFF.

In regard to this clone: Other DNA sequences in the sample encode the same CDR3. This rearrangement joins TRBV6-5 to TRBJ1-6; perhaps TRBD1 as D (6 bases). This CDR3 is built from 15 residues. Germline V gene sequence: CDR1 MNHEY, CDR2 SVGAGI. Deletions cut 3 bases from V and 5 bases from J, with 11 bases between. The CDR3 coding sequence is TGTGCCAGCAGTTATACCGGGACAAATAATTCACCCCTCCACTTT. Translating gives CASSYTGTNNSPLHF.

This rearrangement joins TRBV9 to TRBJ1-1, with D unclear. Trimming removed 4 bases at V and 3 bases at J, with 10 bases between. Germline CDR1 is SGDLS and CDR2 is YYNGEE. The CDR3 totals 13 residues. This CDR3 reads CASSTQQDTEAFF. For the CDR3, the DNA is TGTGCCAGCAGCACACAACAAGACACTGAAGCTTTCTTT.

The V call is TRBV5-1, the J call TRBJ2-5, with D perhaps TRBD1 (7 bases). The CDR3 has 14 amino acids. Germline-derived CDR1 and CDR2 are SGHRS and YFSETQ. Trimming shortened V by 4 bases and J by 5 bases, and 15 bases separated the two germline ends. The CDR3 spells CASSPQGEAETQYF. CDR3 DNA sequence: TGCGCCAGCAGCCCCCAGGGGGAGGCGGAGACCCAGTACTTC.

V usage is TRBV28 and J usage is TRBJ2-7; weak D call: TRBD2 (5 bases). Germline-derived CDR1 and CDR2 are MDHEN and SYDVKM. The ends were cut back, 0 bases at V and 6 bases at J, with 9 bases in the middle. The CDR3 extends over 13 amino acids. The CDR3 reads CASSLWAGVEQYV. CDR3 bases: TGTGCCAGCAGTTTATGGGCCGGGGTCGAGCAGTACGTC.

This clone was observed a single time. CDR3 DNA: TGTGCCAGCAGCGTAGGTAGCGGGGGTTACAATGAGCAGTTCTTC. This codes for CASSVGSGGYNEQFF. V gene TRBV9 combines with J gene TRBJ2-1, with 9 bases matching TRBD2. With V trimmed by 0 bases and J by 4 bases, 2 bases remained unmatched. CDR3 length equals 15 residues. CDR1 is SGDLS and CDR2 is YYNGEE in the germline V gene.

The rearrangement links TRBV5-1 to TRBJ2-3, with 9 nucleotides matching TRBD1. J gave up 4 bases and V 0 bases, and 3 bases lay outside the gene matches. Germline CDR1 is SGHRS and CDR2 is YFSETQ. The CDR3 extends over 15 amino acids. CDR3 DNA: TGCGCCAGCAGCTTGGATGGGACAGGGCCAGATACGCAGTATTTT. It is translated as CASSLDGTGPDTQYF.

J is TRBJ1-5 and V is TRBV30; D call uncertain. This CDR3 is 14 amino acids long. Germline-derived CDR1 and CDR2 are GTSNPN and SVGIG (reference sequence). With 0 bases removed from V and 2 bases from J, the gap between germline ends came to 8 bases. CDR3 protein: CAWSVEMGNQPQHF. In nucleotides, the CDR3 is TGTGCCTGGAGTGTAGAAATGGGCAATCAGCCCCAGCATTTT. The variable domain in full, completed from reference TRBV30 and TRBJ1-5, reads SQTIHQWPATLVQPVGSPLSLECTVEGTSNPNLYWYRQAAGRGLQLLFYSVGIGQISSEVPQNLSASRPQDRQFILSSKKLLLSDSGFYLCAWSVEMGNQPQHFGDGTRLSIL.

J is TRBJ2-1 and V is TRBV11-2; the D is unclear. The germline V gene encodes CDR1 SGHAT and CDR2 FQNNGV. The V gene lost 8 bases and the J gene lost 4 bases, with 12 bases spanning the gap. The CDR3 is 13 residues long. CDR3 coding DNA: TGTGCCAGCGCTGGCCCAGAATACAATGAGCAGTTCTTC. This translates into CASAGPEYNEQFF. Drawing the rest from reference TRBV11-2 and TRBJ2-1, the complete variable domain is EAGVAQSPRYKIIEKRQSVAFWCNPISGHATLYWYQQILGQGPKLLIQFQNNGVVDDSQLPKDRFSAERLKGVDSTLKIQPAKLEDSAVYLCASAGPEYNEQFFGPGTRLTVL.